These T cell receptor beta chains were read from a single sample in a study of T cells in Graves' hyperthyroidism and ophthalmopathy. TCRdb analysed the multiplex PCR reads with MiXCR anew, one entry per CDR3 protein. The data contain around 99,000 distinct CDR3 sequences, 16% of them singletons. Sequences were obtained from blood. All receptors derive from a woman between 50 and 59 years old with Graves' hyperthyroidism. The CDR3 runs from the conserved cysteine through the conserved F or W. The D gene is left open where the match is weak. A clone size is listed for some rows: how often the clone was seen (once, few, many), or a class if it is expanded.

D gene: TRBD2; V gene: TRBV11-2; clone size: -; J gene: TRBJ2-7; CDR3 DNA: TGTGCCAGCAGTCTTACGGTTCGGGAGGAGCCCCACGAGCAGTACTTC; CDR3 protein: CASSLTVREEPHEQYF
D gene: -; V gene: TRBV12-5; clone size: -; J gene: TRBJ2-3; CDR3 DNA: TGTGCTAGTGGTTTGACCGATCCCCCGACAGATACGCAGTATTTT; CDR3 protein: CASGLTDPPTDTQYF
D gene: -; V gene: TRBV20-1; clone size: many; J gene: TRBJ2-1; CDR3 DNA: TGCAGTGCTAGAGCTTTTGCGGGACTGACCAATGAGCAGTTCTTC; CDR3 protein: CSARAFAGLTNEQFF
D gene: -; V gene: TRBV28; clone size: many; J gene: TRBJ1-2; CDR3 DNA: TGTGCCAGCAGTTTAGGCCCTAACTATGGCTACACCTTC; CDR3 protein: CASSLGPNYGYTF
D gene: -; V gene: TRBV6-1; clone size: many; J gene: TRBJ1-6; CDR3 DNA: TGTGCCAGCAGGGTAGGGGTCGGGTCACCCCTCCACTTT; CDR3 protein: CASRVGVGSPLHF
D gene: TRBD2; V gene: TRBV7-8; clone size: many; J gene: TRBJ2-3; CDR3 DNA: TGTGCCAGCAGCCCCCTTCCGGGACTAGCGGGAAAAACAGATACGCAGTATTTT; CDR3 protein: CASSPLPGLAGKTDTQYF
D gene: -; V gene: TRBV6-5; clone size: few; J gene: TRBJ1-5; CDR3 DNA: TGTGCCAGCAGTTACTCGATTAAAAGTCAGCCCCAGCATTTT; CDR3 protein: CASSYSIKSQPQHF
D gene: TRBD2; V gene: TRBV27; clone size: many; J gene: TRBJ2-1; CDR3 DNA: TGTGCCAGCAGTTTATCCGGGACTAGCGGGAATAAGTTCTTC; CDR3 protein: CASSLSGTSGNKFF
D gene: TRBD1; V gene: TRBV29-1; clone size: medium-sized; J gene: TRBJ2-2; CDR3 DNA: TGCAGCGTTCAAGGACAGGGGAATACCGGGGAGCTGTTTTTT; CDR3 protein: CSVQGQGNTGELFF
D gene: -; V gene: TRBV27; clone size: few; J gene: TRBJ2-1; CDR3 DNA: TGTGCCAGCAGTTTGCGTCCCATGCTCGGCAATGAGCAGTTCTTC; CDR3 protein: CASSLRPMLGNEQFF
D gene: -; V gene: TRBV5-1; clone size: many; J gene: TRBJ2-5; CDR3 DNA: TGCGCCAGCCAAGTGGGGTGGAGAGAGACCCAGTACTTC; CDR3 protein: CASQVGWRETQYF
D gene: -; V gene: TRBV10-3; clone size: -; J gene: TRBJ2-2; CDR3 DNA: TGTGCCATCAGTGAGTCGGGGGGTGACGGGGAGCTGTTTTTT; CDR3 protein: CAISESGGDGELFF
D gene: TRBD1; V gene: TRBV28; clone size: -; J gene: TRBJ1-2; CDR3 DNA: TGTGCCAGCAGATTCCCCGGGACAGAAAATTATGGCTACACCTTC; CDR3 protein: CASRFPGTENYGYTF
D gene: -; V gene: TRBV10-1; clone size: many; J gene: TRBJ2-1; CDR3 DNA: TGCGCCAGCAGTGAGGGTATCGGGGGAGTAATTGAGCAGTTCTTC; CDR3 protein: CASSEGIGGVIEQFF
D gene: TRBD1; V gene: TRBV30; clone size: -; J gene: TRBJ2-1; CDR3 DNA: TGTGCCTGGAGTTCCAGGACAGGGGTGAATGAGCAGTTCTTC; CDR3 protein: CAWSSRTGVNEQFF
D gene: TRBD2; V gene: TRBV20-1; clone size: -; J gene: TRBJ2-7; CDR3 DNA: TGCAGTGCTAGGACTAGCGGGGGATTTTACGAGCAGTACTTC; CDR3 protein: CSARTSGGFYEQYF
D gene: -; V gene: TRBV15; clone size: many; J gene: TRBJ2-5; CDR3 DNA: TGTGCCACCAGCAGAGATCGGAGACTAAAAGAGACCCAGTACTTC; CDR3 protein: CATSRDRRLKETQYF
D gene: -; V gene: TRBV12-3/TRBV12-4; clone size: -; J gene: TRBJ1-5; CDR3 DNA: TGTGCCAGCAGTTTTCAGGGTGGGAATAGCAATCAGCCCCAGCATTTT; CDR3 protein: CASSFQGGNSNQPQHF
D gene: TRBD1; V gene: TRBV12-3/TRBV12-4; clone size: -; J gene: TRBJ2-1; CDR3 DNA: TGTGCCAGCAGCAAACCGGGACAGGGGGACAATGAGCAGTTCTTC; CDR3 protein: CASSKPGQGDNEQFF
D gene: TRBD2; V gene: TRBV5-1; clone size: once; J gene: TRBJ2-5; CDR3 DNA: TGCGCCAGCAGCTTGGCTAGCGGGAGCGAGACCCAGTACTTC; CDR3 protein: CASSLASGSETQYF
D gene: -; V gene: TRBV2; clone size: many; J gene: TRBJ1-1; CDR3 DNA: TGTGCCAGCAGTGATATGGGGTTCACTGAAGCTTTCTTT; CDR3 protein: CASSDMGFTEAFF
D gene: -; V gene: TRBV2; clone size: many; J gene: TRBJ2-5; CDR3 DNA: TGTGCCAGCAGTGAAGGAGGGCTTGAAGAGACCCAGTACTTC; CDR3 protein: CASSEGGLEETQYF